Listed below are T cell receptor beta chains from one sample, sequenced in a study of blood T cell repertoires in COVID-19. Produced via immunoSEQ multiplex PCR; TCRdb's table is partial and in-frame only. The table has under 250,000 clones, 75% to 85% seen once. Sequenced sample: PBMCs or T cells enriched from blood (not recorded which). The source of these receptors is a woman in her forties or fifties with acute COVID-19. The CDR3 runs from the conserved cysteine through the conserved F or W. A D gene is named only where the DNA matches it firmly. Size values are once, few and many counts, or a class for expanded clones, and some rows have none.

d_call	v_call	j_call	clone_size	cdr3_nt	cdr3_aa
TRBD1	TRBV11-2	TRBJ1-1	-	TGTGCCAGCAGCTCCCCGCAGGGGGCTGGGTTTGGCACTGAAGCTTTCTTT	CASSSPQGAGFGTEAFF
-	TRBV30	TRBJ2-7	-	TGTGCCTGGAGGGTAGCTGGAGCCTCGTGGGAGCAGTACTTC	CAWRVAGASWEQYF
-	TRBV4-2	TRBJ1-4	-	TGTGCCAGCAGCCAAGTGGCAGGGCCCATCAACCCACTCAACAATTATTGGGAAAAACTGTTTTTT	CASSQVAGPINPLNNYWEKLFF
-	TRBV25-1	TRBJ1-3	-	TGTGCCAGCAGTCCGGGGGGGCGGATGACCATATATTTT	CASSPGGRMTIYF
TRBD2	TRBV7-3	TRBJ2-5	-	TGTGCCAGCAGCTTAAGAGCGGGGATGGGGGAGACCCAGTACTTC	CASSLRAGMGETQYF
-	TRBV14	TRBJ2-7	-	TGTGCCAGCAGCCGACAGGCCACCTACGAGCAGTACTTC	CASSRQATYEQYF
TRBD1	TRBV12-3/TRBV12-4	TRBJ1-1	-	TGTGCCAGCAGCCGCGGGACAGTTGAAGCTTTCTTT	CASSRGTVEAFF
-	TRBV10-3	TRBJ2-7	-	TGTGCCATCGCACTTGAGGGTTACGAGCAGTACTTC	CAIALEGYEQYF
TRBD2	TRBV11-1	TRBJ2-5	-	TGTGCCAGCAGTCACGGGGAGCGGGGGGCCGAGGAGACCCAGTACTTC	CASSHGERGAEETQYF
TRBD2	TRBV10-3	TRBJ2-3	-	TGTGCCATCAGTGATCGCCGGACTAGCGGGAGCACAGATACGCAGTATTTT	CAISDRRTSGSTDTQYF
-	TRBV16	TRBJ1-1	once	TGTGCCAGCAGCTTACTTCCTTCGAACACTGAAGCTTTCTTT	CASSLLPSNTEAFF
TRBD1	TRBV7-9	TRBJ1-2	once	TGTGCCAGCAGCCATGGGGACAGGGAAGGTGGCTACACCTTC	CASSHGDREGGYTF
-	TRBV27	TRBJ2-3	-	TGTGCCAGCAGTTCAGGGAGGTCAGATACGCAGTATTTT	CASSSGRSDTQYF
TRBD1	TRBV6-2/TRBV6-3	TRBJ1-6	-	TGTGCCAGCAGTTACGACGGGGACAGGGCGGCCTCCTATAATTCACCCCTCCACTTT	CASSYDGDRAASYNSPLHF
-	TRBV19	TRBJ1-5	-	TGTGCCAGTAGCCCGGTTGCGGGGGCTGGCAATCAGCCCCAGCATTTT	CASSPVAGAGNQPQHF
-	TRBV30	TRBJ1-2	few	TGTGCCTGGAGTGTACTAGGGGGTAGTTCTGGCTACACCTTC	CAWSVLGGSSGYTF
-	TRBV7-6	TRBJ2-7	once	TGTGCCAGCAGCCCCGCGCCTTCCTACGAGCAGTACTTC	CASSPAPSYEQYF
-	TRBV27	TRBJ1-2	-	TGTGCCAGCAGTTTCCAGGGTGCTAACTATGGCTACACCTTC	CASSFQGANYGYTF
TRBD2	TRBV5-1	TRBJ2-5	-	TGCGCCAGCAGCCCCGGGACTAGCGGGGGGGCCCGAAAGGAGACCCAGTACTTC	CASSPGTSGGARKETQYF
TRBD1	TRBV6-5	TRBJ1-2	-	TGTGCCAGCGGTAGAAGGGGGCGGGCTAACTATGGCTACACCTTC	CASGRRGRANYGYTF
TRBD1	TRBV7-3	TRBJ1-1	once	TGTGCCAGCAGCGTTGACAGGGTCTCTGAAGCTTTCTTT	CASSVDRVSEAFF
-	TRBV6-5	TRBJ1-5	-	TGTGCCAGCAGGGCGGGAGCCGATAGCAATCAGCCCCAGCATTTT	CASRAGADSNQPQHF
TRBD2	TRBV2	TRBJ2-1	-	TGTGCCAGTGGGACTAGCTACAATGAGCAGTTCTTC	CASGTSYNEQFF
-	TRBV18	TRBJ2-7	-	TGTGCCAGCTCCGGACAGCTAACTTACGAGCAGTACTTC	CASSGQLTYEQYF
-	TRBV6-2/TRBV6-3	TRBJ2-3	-	TGTGCCAGCAGTTACTTGCAGATCACAGATACGCAGTATTTT	CASSYLQITDTQYF
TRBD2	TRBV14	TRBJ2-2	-	TGTGCCAGCAGCCCAGCAGCGGGGGGCACTACCGGGGAGCTGTTTTTT	CASSPAAGGTTGELFF
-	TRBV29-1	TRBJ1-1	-	TGCAGCGTCCAAGGAATAGGGGGGAACACTGAAGCTTTCTTT	CSVQGIGGNTEAFF
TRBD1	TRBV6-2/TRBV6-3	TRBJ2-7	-	TGTGCCAGCAGTTACCGGGACAGGGGAATGCTCGAGCAGTACTTC	CASSYRDRGMLEQYF
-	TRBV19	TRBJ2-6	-	TGTGCCAGTAGTATAGAAGCAGGGGCCTCTGGGGCCAACGTCCTGACTTTC	CASSIEAGASGANVLTF
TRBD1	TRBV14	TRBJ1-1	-	TGTGCCAGCAGCTCTTGGACAGGGCAGAACACTGAAGCTTTCTTT	CASSSWTGQNTEAFF
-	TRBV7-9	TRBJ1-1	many	TGTGCCAGCAGCCCCACGGGGGACACTGAAGCTTTCTTT	CASSPTGDTEAFF
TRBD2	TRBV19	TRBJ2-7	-	TGTGCCAGTAGTACCCCCCGGGGGGGGCAGTACTTC	CASSTPRGGQYF
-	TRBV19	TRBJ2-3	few	TGTGCCAGTAGTAGACGACAGATCCTAAACACAGATACGCAGTATTTT	CASSRRQILNTDTQYF
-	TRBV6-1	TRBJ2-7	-	TGTGCCAGCAGTGAACAACCGCCCGGGGCCTACGAGCAGTACTTC	CASSEQPPGAYEQYF
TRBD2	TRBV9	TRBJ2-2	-	TGTGCCAGCAGCGTGAGCGGGGGTAACACCGGGGAGCTGTTTTTT	CASSVSGGNTGELFF
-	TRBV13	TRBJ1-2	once	TGTGCCAGCAGCTTACACAGGGACTATGGCTACACCTTC	CASSLHRDYGYTF
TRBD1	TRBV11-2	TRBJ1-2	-	TGTGCCAGCAGCGCTAGAGTGGGGGGACAGTTTACCTTC	CASSARVGGQFTF
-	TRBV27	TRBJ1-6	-	TGTGCCAGCAGTTTATCGACAGGAAGCTCCTATAATTCACCCCTCCACTTT	CASSLSTGSSYNSPLHF
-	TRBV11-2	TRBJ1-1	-	TGTGCCAGCAGCTTATTTGGCACCAACACTGAAGCTTTCTTT	CASSLFGTNTEAFF
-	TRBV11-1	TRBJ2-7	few	TGTGCCAGCAGCTTACACTCCGGACTTGGTCCCTACGAGCAGTACTTC	CASSLHSGLGPYEQYF
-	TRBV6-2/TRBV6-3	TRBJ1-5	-	TGTGCCAGCAGTTACTCGGGGCGCAGGGGTTACAATCAGCCCCAGCATTTT	CASSYSGRRGYNQPQHF
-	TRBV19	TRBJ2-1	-	TGTGCCAGTAGTATAGCAAGTAGCGGTCCCTACAATGAGCAGTTCTTC	CASSIASSGPYNEQFF
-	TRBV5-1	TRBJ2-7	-	TGCGCCAGCAGCTTGAGGAGGGTCGGCTCCTACGAGCAGTACTTC	CASSLRRVGSYEQYF
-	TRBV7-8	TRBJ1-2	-	TGTGCCAGCAGCTTGCCGGGACTGAGCTATGGCTACACCTTC	CASSLPGLSYGYTF
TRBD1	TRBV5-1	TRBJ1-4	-	TGCGCCAGCAGCGCCCGGACAGGGGATGGGGAAAAACTGTTTTTT	CASSARTGDGEKLFF
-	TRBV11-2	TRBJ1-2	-	TGTGCCAGCAGCTTAGGGGGACTAGCTAACTATGGCTACACCTTC	CASSLGGLANYGYTF
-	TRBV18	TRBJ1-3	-	TGTGCCAGCTCACCGCGGCAAGCCTCTGGAAACACCATATATTTT	CASSPRQASGNTIYF
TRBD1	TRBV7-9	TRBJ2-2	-	TGTGCCAGCAGCTTAGCTACAGGGGCCCACCCCGGGGAGCTGTTTTTT	CASSLATGAHPGELFF
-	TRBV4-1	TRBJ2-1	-	TGCGCCAGCAGCCAAGATCAGCCAAGGGGGAATGAGCAGTTCTTC	CASSQDQPRGNEQFF
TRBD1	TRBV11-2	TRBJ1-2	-	TGTGCCAGCAGCTCTGGGACAGGGGGCATTGGCTACACCTTC	CASSSGTGGIGYTF
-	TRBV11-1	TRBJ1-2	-	TGTGCCAGCAGCGTGGACATCCACTATGGCTACACCTTC	CASSVDIHYGYTF
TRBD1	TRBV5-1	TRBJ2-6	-	TGCGCCAGCAAACTCCCCGACAGGGCCTCCTCTGGGGCCAACGTCCTGACTTTC	CASKLPDRASSGANVLTF
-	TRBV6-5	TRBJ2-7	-	TGTGCCAGCAGCTCTTGGACAGCCTCCTACGAGCAGTACTTC	CASSSWTASYEQYF
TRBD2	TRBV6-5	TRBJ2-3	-	TGTGCCAGCAGTTACGGGGGGGCAGATACGCAGTATTTT	CASSYGGADTQYF
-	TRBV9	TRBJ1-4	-	TGTGCCAGCAGCGGCGGCAGAGGTGAAAAACTGTTTTTT	CASSGGRGEKLFF
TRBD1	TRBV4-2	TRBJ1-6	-	TGTGCCAGCATGGGACAGGAGGATTCACCCCTCCACTTT	CASMGQEDSPLHF